The T cell receptor (beta chain) under discussion was sequenced for a study of cytotoxic CD8 clonotypes in ibrutinib-treated CLL. About the research overall: Of a cohort that held about a dozen relapsed/refractory and under 16 treatment-naive patients, roughly 18 were IGHV unmutated.

Produced via immunoSEQ multiplex PCR; TCRdb's table is partial and in-frame only. In the table there are more than 30,000 clones, roughly three quarters of which are singletons. Study-level results: Upon ibrutinib response clonality rose, and upon progression it fell back toward baseline. Treatment left the uncommon public clonotypes either contracted or stable in frequency. Sample timing was unmatched between remission and later-progressing patients; lymph nodes unstudied.

As regards this clone: As yet, its antigen is unknown. This sample also contains other DNA sequences that code for the same CDR3.

The CDR3 length is 10 residues. Germline V CDR1 and CDR2: DFQATT, SNEGSKA (reference sequence). V was trimmed by 2 bases and J by 5 bases, leaving 4 bases between them. The chain couples TRBV20-1 to TRBJ2-7; D uncertain. This sequence originates from a human donor with chronic lymphocytic leukemia. The sequencing used PBMCs, collected before ibrutinib treatment. CDR3 DNA: TGCAGTGCTAGACTTGACGAGCAGTACTTC. Protein sequence: CSARLDEQYF.